This T cell receptor beta chain was sequenced for a study of blood T cell repertoires in COVID-19. Study at large: Samples representing acute and convalescent COVID-19 were sourced from the United States, Italy and Spain. Sample material is recorded as cDNA or gDNA derived from T cells, B-cell-depleted T cells, or PBMCs.

Between the trimmed V and J ends, which lost 5 bases and 1 base, there was a span of 9 bases. The CDR3 is 13 amino acids. Germline CDR1 reads SGHRS; CDR2 reads YFSETQ. TCRdb's copy holds only in-frame clones and misses some; the assay was immunoSEQ multiplex PCR. In the table there are about 440,000 clones, roughly 91% of which are singletons. Cohort placement rested on clinical history that participants reported themselves. Donors in Cohort 3 counted as recovered after two negative PCRs, clearance, or symptom resolution. A remark on this clone: Different DNA sequences within this sample yield the same CDR3.

Sequenced sample: PBMCs or T cells enriched from blood (not recorded which). The V gene is TRBV5-1, the J gene TRBJ1-1; D is perhaps TRBD1 (5 bases). This receptor was obtained from a man between 18 and 35 years old who had recovered from COVID-19. CDR3 sequence reads: CASSSTGNTEAFF. The CDR3 nucleotides read TGCGCCAGCAGTTCCACAGGGAACACTGAAGCTTTCTTT.